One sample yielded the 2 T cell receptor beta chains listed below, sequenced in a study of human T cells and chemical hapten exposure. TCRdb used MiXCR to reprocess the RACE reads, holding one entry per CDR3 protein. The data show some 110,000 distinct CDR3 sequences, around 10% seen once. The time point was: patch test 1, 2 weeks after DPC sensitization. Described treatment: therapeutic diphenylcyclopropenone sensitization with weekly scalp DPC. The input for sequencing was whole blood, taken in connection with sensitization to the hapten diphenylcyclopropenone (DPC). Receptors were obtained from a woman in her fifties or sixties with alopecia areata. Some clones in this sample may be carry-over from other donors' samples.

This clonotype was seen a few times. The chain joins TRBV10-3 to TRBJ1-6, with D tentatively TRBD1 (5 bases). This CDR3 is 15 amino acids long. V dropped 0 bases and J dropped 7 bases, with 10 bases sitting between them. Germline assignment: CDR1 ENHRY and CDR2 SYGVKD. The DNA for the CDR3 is TGTGCCATCAGTGAGTCGGGACGGGGAAATTCACCCCTCCACTTT. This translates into CAISESGRGNSPLHF.

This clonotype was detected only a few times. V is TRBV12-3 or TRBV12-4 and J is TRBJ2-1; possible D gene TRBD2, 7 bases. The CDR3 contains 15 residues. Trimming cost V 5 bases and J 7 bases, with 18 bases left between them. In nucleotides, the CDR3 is TGTGCCAGCAGTCGATTCGGGGGGCAAGGTAATGAGCAGTTCTTC. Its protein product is CASSRFGGQGNEQFF.